Listed here are 17 T cell receptor beta chains from one sample, sequenced in a study of CD8+ T cells in alopecia areata. Treatment in this sample: oral pan-JAK inhibitor, 5-10 mg twice daily. RNA was isolated and reverse transcribed to cDNA, the sequencing template. Profiled with immunoSEQ multiplex PCR; TCRdb holds only in-frame clones, not every one. Of about 76,000 clones listed, about 71% are singletons. The sample here was CD8+ T cells sorted from blood, taken at week 24, from a patient treated with tofacitinib. All receptors derive from a human donor with alopecia areata.

This clone was detected only once. The chain employs TRBV7-6 and TRBJ1-6, with D unclear. Germline CDR1 SGHVS, CDR2 FNYEAQ. The germline V and J ends were trimmed by 2 bases and 10 bases, with 9 bases remaining between them. CDR3 length: 13 amino acids. The CDR3 protein is CASSLQEGSPLHF. In DNA, the CDR3 is TGTGCCAGCAGCTTACAGGAGGGCTCACCCCTCCACTTT.

The genes are TRBV5-1 and TRBJ1-1; tentatively, D is TRBD1 (6 bases). This CDR3 is built from 14 residues. The V and J ends lost 4 bases and 1 base respectively, with 11 bases between them. The germline V gene has CDR1 SGHRS and CDR2 YFSETQ. The DNA of the CDR3 is TGCGCCAGCAGCCTCCGGGACACGAACACTGAAGCTTTCTTT. It is translated as CASSLRDTNTEAFF.

This clone appeared a few times. The chain is built from TRBV5-1 and TRBJ2-3; D uncertain. V gave up 5 bases and J gave up 0 bases, with 7 bases separating them. Germline CDR1 and CDR2: SGHRS and YFSETQ. This CDR3 is 13 amino acids long. CDR3 nucleotides: TGCGCCAGCAGACCCTTGAGCACAGATACGCAGTATTTT. Amino acids: CASRPLSTDTQYF.

This chain connects TRBV30 to TRBJ2-3; TRBD1 matches at 7 bases. Germline loops: CDR1 GTSNPN, CDR2 SVGIG (reference sequence). The CDR3 has 14 amino acids. The V and J ends lost 3 bases and 1 base, in that order; junction bases with no gene match: 4. CDR3 sequence reads: CAWSTGVGTDTQYF. CDR3 in DNA: TGTGCCTGGAGCACAGGGGTGGGCACAGATACGCAGTATTTT.

The chain employs TRBV19 and TRBJ1-1, with D uncertain. V lost 5 bases and J 4 bases, leaving 11 bases between the germline ends. The CDR3 sequence is 13 residues long. CDR1 and CDR2 from the germline V gene are LNHDA and SQIVND (reference sequence). This CDR3 reads CASSPGLSTEAFF. The CDR3 DNA is TGTGCCAGTAGTCCGGGGTTGAGCACTGAAGCTTTCTTT.

The gene calls are TRBV27 and TRBJ2-1; D is unclear. The CDR3 loop spans 12 amino acids. V lost 9 bases and J 7 bases, leaving 13 bases between the germline ends. The V gene's germline CDR1 is MNHEY and CDR2 SMNVEV (reference sequence). The CDR3 nucleotides read TGTGCCAGGAGGCGCCCTCGGAATGAGCAGTTCTTC. It encodes CARRRPRNEQFF.

The chain combines TRBV15 with TRBJ2-1; 10 bases agree with TRBD2. The germline V gene has CDR1 LNHNV and CDR2 YYDKDF (reference sequence). V shed 0 bases, J shed 7 bases, and the junction held 9 bases outside the gene matches. The CDR3 is 17 amino acids. CDR3 protein: CATSRDRAGGPWNEQFF. The CDR3, as DNA: TGTGCCACCAGCAGAGATCGAGCGGGGGGGCCGTGGAATGAGCAGTTCTTC.

The chain is built from TRBV15 and TRBJ2-1; D is ambiguous. CDR1 and CDR2 (germline): LNHNV, YYDKDF (reference sequence). This CDR3 contains 14 residues. The V end was cut by 1 base, the J end by 8 bases, with 12 bases between. The CDR3 region has the DNA TGTGCCACCAGCAGAGGGTTAGTGGCGGATGAGCAGTTCTTC. Amino acids: CATSRGLVADEQFF.

Concerning this clone itself: The same CDR3 also results from other DNA sequences found in this sample. The chain has TRBV29-1 and TRBJ2-7; TRBD1 matches 11 bases. This CDR3 is 12 amino acids long. In germline, CDR1 is SQVTM, CDR2 ANQGSEA. Trimming took 6 bases from V and 2 from J; bases not matched to a gene: 0. DNA of the CDR3: TGCAGCGTGGGACAGGGGGCCTACGAGCAGTACTTC. As protein: CSVGQGAYEQYF.

The gene calls are TRBV7-2 and TRBJ2-3; D unclear. Germline CDR1 SGHTA, CDR2 FQGNSA. V gave up 5 bases and J gave up 6 bases, with 9 bases separating them. CDR3 length equals 12 residues. The CDR3 nucleotides are TGTGCCAGCAGCCCCACCGGCGATACGCAGTATTTT. It yields the protein CASSPTGDTQYF. Drawing the rest from reference TRBV7-2 and TRBJ2-3, the complete variable domain is GAGVSQSPSNKVTEKGKDVELRCDPISGHTALYWYRQSLGQGLEFLIYFQGNSAPDKSGLPSDRFSAERTGGSVSTLTIQRTQQEDSAVYLCASSPTGDTQYFGPGTRLTVL.

This clone was seen a handful of times. The chain carries TRBV7-9 and TRBJ1-1, with 7 bases aligning to TRBD1. The CDR3 runs to 14 residues. After removal of 4 bases from V and 11 bases from J, the junction contained 13 bases not matched to a gene. CDR1 SEHNR and CDR2 FQNEAQ come from the germline V gene (reference sequence). CDR3 sequence (DNA): TGTGCCAGCAGCTCCACAGGGGTAAGGTTGGAGGCTTTCTTT. Encoded protein: CASSSTGVRLEAFF.

The chain links TRBV9 to TRBJ2-6; TRBD1 aligns across 7 bases. Germline V gene data show CDR1 as SGDLS and CDR2 as YYNGEE. The V and J ends lost 0 bases and 0 bases, in that order; junction bases with no gene match: 6. The CDR3 consists of 18 residues. CDR3 protein: CASSVVGDSFSGANVLTF. For the CDR3, the DNA is TGTGCCAGCAGCGTAGTTGGGGACAGCTTCTCTGGGGCCAACGTCCTGACTTTC.

In its sample, this clone was seen once. V gene TRBV9 combines with J gene TRBJ2-7; the match to TRBD2 covers 12 bases. Germline assignment: CDR1 SGDLS and CDR2 YYNGEE. The CDR3 has 17 amino acids. V lost 3 bases, J lost 5 bases, and 12 bases stayed unmatched. CDR3 DNA sequence: TGTGCCAGCAGCGCCGAAGAATCTAGCGGGAGGGAGGACGAGCAGTACTTC. Its protein is CASSAEESSGREDEQYF.

The V call is TRBV5-1, the J call TRBJ2-7; D may be TRBD2 (5 bases). The V gene's germline CDR1 is SGHRS and CDR2 YFSETQ. The CDR3 is made up of 13 amino acids. V dropped 3 bases and J dropped 7 bases, with 14 bases sitting between them. The chain's CDR3 is CASSYLDTGEQYF. DNA for the CDR3: TGCGCCAGCAGCTACCTCGACACGGGGGAGCAGTACTTC.

The rearrangement links TRBV27 to TRBJ2-1, with 7 bases that match TRBD1. Germline-derived CDR1 and CDR2 are MNHEY and SMNVEV (reference sequence). The junction had 10 bases not matched to a gene; V was cut back by 4 bases and J by 4 bases. The CDR3 covers 16 residues. The DNA of the CDR3 is TGTGCCAGCAGTTCCCTCGGACAGGCTCTGTACAATGAGCAGTTCTTC. Residues: CASSSLGQALYNEQFF.

The chain employs TRBV9 and TRBJ1-2, with a possible D match to TRBD1 (5 bases). Trimming removed 0 bases at V and 3 bases at J, with 9 bases between. The CDR3 is 14 residues long. Germline V gives CDR1 SGDLS, CDR2 YYNGEE. The DNA for the CDR3 is TGTGCCAGCAGCGTAGACGGCAGGGACTATGGCTACACCTTC. This codes for CASSVDGRDYGYTF. The full variable domain, completed using reference TRBV9 and TRBJ1-2, is DSGVTQTPKHLITATGQRVTLRCSPRSGDLSVYWYQQSLDQGLQFLIQYYNGEERAKGNILERFSAQQFPDLHSELNLSSLELGDSALYFCASSVDGRDYGYTFGSGTRLTVV.

The chain links TRBV4-1 to TRBJ1-1; tentatively, D is TRBD1 (6 bases). Trimming took off 3 bases at V and 7 bases at J, with 15 bases between the two ends. The CDR3 length is 14 residues. Germline assignment: CDR1 MGHRA and CDR2 YSYEKL. The CDR3 sequence: CASSHPGAFGEAFF. CDR3 coding DNA: TGCGCCAGCAGCCACCCAGGGGCATTCGGTGAAGCTTTCTTT.